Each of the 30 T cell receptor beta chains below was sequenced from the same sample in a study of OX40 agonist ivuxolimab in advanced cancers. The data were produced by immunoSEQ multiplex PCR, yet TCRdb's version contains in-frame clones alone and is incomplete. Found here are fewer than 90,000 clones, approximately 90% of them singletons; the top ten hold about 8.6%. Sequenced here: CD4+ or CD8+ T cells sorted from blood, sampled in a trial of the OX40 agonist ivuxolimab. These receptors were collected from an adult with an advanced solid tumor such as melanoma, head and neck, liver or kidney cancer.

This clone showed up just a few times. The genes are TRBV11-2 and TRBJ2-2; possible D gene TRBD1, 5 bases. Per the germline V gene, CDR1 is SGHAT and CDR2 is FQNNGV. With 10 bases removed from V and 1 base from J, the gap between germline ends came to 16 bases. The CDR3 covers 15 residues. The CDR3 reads CATHKGILNTGELFF. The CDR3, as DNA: TGTGCCACCCACAAGGGGATCCTGAACACCGGGGAGCTGTTTTTT. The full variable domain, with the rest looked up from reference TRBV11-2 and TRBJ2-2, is EAGVAQSPRYKIIEKRQSVAFWCNPISGHATLYWYQQILGQGPKLLIQFQNNGVVDDSQLPKDRFSAERLKGVDSTLKIQPAKLEDSAVYLCATHKGILNTGELFFGEGSRLTVL.

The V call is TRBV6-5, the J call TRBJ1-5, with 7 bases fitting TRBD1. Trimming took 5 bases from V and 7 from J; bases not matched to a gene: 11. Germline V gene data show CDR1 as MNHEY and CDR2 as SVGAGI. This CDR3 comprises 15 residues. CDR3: CASSPRQGGWQPQHF. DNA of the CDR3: TGTGCCAGCAGTCCCCGACAGGGTGGTTGGCAGCCCCAGCATTTT.

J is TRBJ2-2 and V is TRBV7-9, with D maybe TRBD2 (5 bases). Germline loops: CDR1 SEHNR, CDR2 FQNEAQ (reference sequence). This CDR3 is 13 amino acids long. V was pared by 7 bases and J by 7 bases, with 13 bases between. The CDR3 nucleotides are TGTGCCAGCACCCCGTGGGGAGACGGGGAGCTGTTTTTT. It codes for CASTPWGDGELFF.

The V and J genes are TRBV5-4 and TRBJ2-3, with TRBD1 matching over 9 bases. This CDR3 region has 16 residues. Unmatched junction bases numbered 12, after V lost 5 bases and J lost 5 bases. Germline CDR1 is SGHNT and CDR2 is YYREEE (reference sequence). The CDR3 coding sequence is TGTGCCAGCAGTTCTCCTCCCGGGACAGGGTTAGATACGCAGTATTTT. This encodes CASSSPPGTGLDTQYF.

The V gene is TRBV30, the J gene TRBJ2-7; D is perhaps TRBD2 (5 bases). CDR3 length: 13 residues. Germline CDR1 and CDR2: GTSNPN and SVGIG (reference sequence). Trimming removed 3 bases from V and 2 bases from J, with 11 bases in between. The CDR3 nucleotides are TGTGCCTGGAGACCCCCCGGGGCCTACGAGCAGTACTTC. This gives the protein CAWRPPGAYEQYF.

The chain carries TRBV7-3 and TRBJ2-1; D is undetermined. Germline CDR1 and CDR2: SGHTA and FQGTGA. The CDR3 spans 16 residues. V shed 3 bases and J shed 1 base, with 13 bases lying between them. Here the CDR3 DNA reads TGTGCCAGCAGCTTCAGTCCTAGGGTTTCCTACAATGAGCAGTTCTTC. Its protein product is CASSFSPRVSYNEQFF.

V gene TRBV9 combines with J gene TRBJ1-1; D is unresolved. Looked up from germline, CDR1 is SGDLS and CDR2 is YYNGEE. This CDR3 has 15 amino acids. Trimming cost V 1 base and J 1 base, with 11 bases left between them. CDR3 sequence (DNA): TGTGCCAGCAGCGTAAGTATTAGGGAGAACACTGAAGCTTTCTTT. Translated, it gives CASSVSIRENTEAFF. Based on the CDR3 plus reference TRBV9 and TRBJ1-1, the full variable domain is DSGVTQTPKHLITATGQRVTLRCSPRSGDLSVYWYQQSLDQGLQFLIQYYNGEERAKGNILERFSAQQFPDLHSELNLSSLELGDSALYFCASSVSIRENTEAFFGQGTRLTVV.

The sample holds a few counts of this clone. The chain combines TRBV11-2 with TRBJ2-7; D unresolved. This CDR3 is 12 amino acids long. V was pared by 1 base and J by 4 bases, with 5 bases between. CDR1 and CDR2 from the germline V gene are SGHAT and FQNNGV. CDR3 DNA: TGTGCCAGCAGCTTAGGGCGTTACGAGCAGTACTTC. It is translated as CASSLGRYEQYF.

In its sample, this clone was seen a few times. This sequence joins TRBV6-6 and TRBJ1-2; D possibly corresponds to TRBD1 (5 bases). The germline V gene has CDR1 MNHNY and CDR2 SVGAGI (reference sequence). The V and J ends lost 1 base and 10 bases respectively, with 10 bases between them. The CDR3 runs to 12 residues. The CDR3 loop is CASSYFGGNYTF. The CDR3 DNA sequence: TGTGCCAGCAGTTACTTCGGGGGAAACTACACCTTC.

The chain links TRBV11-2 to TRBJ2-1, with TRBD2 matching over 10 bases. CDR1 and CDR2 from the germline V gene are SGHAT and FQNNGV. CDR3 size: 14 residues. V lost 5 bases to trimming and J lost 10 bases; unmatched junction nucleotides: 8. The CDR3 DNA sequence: TGTGCCAGCAGCCTAGCGGGAGAGGTAGTCGAGCAGTTCTTC. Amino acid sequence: CASSLAGEVVEQFF.

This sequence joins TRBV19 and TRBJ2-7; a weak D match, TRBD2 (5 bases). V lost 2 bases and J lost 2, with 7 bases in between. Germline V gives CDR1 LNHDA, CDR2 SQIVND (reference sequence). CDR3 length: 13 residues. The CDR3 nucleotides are TGTGCCAGTAGTATACCGGGAACCTACGAGCAGTACTTC. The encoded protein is CASSIPGTYEQYF.

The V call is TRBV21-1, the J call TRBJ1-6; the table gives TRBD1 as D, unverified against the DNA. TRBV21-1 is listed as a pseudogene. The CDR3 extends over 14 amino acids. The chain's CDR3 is CASSNDRLHSPLHF. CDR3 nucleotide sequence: TGTGCCAGCAGCAACGACAGGCTCCATTCACCCCTCCACTTT.

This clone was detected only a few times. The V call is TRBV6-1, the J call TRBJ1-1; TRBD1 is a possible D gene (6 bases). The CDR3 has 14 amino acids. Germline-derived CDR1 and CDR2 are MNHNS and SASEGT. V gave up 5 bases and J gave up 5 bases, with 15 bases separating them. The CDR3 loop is CASSPSSGVTEAFF. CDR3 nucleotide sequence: TGTGCCAGCAGTCCCTCTTCAGGGGTGACTGAAGCTTTCTTT.

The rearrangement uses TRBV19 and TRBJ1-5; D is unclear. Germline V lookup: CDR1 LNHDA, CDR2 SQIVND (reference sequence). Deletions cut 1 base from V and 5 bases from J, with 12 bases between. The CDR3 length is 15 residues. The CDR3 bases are TGTGCCAGTAGTATAGTAGGCAGGTCTGATCAGCCCCAGCATTTT. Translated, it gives CASSIVGRSDQPQHF.

The CDR3 bases are TGTGCCAGCAGCTCAGGTCGAATCACAGATACGCAGTATTTT. Its protein is CASSSGRITDTQYF. This chain uses TRBV7-9 with TRBJ2-3; D is ambiguous. Per germline, CDR1 SEHNR and CDR2 FQNEAQ (reference sequence). The CDR3 is made up of 14 amino acids. V lost 4 bases, J lost 2 bases, and 10 bases lay in between.

Written as DNA, the CDR3 is TGTGCCATCAAGCCGGTGGAGCGGGGCTCTAGCACAGATACGCAGTATTTT. The encoded protein is CAIKPVERGSSTDTQYF. The chain joins TRBV10-3 to TRBJ2-3; 7 nucleotides line up with TRBD2. The CDR3 extends over 17 amino acids. With V trimmed by 7 bases and J by 0 bases, 13 bases remained unmatched. From germline, CDR1 is ENHRY and CDR2 SYGVKD.

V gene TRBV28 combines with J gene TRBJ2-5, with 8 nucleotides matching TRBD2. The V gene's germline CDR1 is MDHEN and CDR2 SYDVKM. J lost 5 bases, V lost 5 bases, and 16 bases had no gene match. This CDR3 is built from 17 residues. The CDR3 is CASSTHFGGEWRETQYF. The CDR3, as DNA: TGTGCCAGCAGTACCCACTTCGGGGGGGAATGGCGTGAGACCCAGTACTTC.

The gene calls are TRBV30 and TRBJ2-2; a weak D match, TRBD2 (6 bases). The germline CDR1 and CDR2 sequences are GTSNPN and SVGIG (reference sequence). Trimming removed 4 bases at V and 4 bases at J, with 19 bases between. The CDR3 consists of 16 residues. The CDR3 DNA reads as TGTGCCTGGAAGTCGCTAGCGACTCCAATCACCGGGGAGCTGTTTTTT. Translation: CAWKSLATPITGELFF.

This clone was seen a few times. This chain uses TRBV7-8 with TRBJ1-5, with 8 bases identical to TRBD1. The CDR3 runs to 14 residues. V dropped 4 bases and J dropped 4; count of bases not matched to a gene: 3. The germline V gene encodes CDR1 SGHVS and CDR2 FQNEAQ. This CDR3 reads CASSYGQGNQPQHF. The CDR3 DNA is TGTGCCAGCAGCTACGGACAGGGAAATCAGCCCCAGCATTTT.

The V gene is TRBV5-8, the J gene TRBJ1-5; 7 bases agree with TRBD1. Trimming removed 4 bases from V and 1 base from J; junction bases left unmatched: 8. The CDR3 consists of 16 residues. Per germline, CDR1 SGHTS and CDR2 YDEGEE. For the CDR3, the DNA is TGTGCCAGCAGCCATATCGGGACAGCCAGCAATCAGCCCCAGCATTTT. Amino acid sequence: CASSHIGTASNQPQHF.

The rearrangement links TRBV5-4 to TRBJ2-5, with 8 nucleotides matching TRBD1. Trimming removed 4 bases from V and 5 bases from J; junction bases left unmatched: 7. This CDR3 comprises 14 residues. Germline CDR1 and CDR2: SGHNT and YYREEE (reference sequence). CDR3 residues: CASSDGQGRETQYF. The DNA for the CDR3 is TGTGCCAGCAGCGACGGACAGGGACGCGAGACCCAGTACTTC.

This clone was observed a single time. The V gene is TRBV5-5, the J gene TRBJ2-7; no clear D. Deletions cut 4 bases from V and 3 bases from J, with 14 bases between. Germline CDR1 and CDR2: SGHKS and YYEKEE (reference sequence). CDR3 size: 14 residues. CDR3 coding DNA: TGTGCCAGCAGCGTGGATGGCCGTCTCTACGAGCAGTACTTC. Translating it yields CASSVDGRLYEQYF. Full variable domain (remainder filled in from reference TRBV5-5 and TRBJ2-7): DAGVTQSPTHLIKTRGQQVTLRCSPISGHKSVSWYQQVLGQGPQFIFQYYEKEERGRGNFPDRFSARQFPNYSSELNVNALLLGDSALYLCASSVDGRLYEQYFGPGTRLTVT.

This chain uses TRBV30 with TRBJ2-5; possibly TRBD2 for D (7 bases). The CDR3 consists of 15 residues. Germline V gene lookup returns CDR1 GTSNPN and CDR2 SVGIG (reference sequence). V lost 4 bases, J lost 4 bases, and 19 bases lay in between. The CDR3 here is CAWKNKGGGRETQYF. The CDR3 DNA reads TGTGCCTGGAAGAATAAAGGGGGGGGCAGAGAGACCCAGTACTTC.

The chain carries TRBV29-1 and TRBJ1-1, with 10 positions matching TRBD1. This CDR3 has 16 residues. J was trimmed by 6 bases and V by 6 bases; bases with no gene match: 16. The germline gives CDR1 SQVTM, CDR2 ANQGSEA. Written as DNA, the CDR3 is TGCAGCGTCAAGGGGTCCGGGGACAGGGGTCGCGCTGAAGCTTTCTTT. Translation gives CSVKGSGDRGRAEAFF.

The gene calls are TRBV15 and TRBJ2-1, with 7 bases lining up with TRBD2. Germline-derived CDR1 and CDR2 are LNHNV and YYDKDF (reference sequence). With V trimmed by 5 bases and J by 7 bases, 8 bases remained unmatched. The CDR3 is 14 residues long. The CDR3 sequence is CATSQGGRRNEQFF. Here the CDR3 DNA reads TGTGCCACCAGCCAGGGCGGGAGAAGGAATGAGCAGTTCTTC.

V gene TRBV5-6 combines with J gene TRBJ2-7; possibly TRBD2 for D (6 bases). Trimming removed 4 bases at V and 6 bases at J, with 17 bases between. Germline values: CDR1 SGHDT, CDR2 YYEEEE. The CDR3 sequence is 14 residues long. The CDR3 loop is CASSKVRRDSEQYF. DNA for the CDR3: TGTGCCAGCAGCAAAGTCAGGCGGGATAGCGAGCAGTACTTC.

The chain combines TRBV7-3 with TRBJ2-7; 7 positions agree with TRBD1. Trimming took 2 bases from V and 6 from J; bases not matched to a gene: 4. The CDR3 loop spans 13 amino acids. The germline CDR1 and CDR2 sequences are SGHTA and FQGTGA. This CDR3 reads CASSLFRDSEQYF. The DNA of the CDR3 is TGTGCCAGCAGCTTATTCCGGGACAGCGAGCAGTACTTC.

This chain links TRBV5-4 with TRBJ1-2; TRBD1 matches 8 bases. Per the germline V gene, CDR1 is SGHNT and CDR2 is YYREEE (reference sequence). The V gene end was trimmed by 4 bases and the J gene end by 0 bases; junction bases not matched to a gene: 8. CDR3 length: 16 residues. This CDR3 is CASSLGQGGSNYGYTF. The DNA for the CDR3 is TGTGCCAGCAGCCTCGGACAGGGAGGATCTAACTATGGCTACACCTTC. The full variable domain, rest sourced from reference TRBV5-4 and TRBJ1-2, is ETGVTQSPTHLIKTRGQQVTLRCSSQSGHNTVSWYQQALGQGPQFIFQYYREEENGRGNFPPRFSGLQFPNYSSELNVNALELDDSALYLCASSLGQGGSNYGYTFGSGTRLTVV.

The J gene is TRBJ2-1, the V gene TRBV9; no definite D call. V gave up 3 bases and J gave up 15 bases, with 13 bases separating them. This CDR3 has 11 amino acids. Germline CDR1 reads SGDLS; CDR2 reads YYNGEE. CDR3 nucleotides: TGTGCCAGCAGCGACGGAACAAGGACGTTCTTC. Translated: CASSDGTRTFF.

The CDR3 is CASTKRAGRETQYF. As DNA, the CDR3 is TGTGCCAGCACCAAAAGGGCAGGGAGGGAGACCCAGTACTTC. The chain uses TRBV7-2 and TRBJ2-5; possibly TRBD2 for D (6 bases). Trimming removed 7 bases from V and 5 bases from J, with 17 bases in between. The V gene's germline CDR1 is SGHTA and CDR2 FQGNSA. The CDR3 totals 14 residues.